This TCR beta chain was sequenced for a study of OX40 agonist ivuxolimab in advanced cancers. Study in general: Cohort: roughly 80% men, mean age about 60, aged roughly 23 to 90. Partial responses occurred in Three dose-escalation patients, one with hepatocellular carcinoma and two with cutaneous melanoma.

TCRdb's copy holds only in-frame clones and misses some; the assay was immunoSEQ multiplex PCR. The data show approximately 88,000 clones, 88% seen once. This CDR3 is 13 amino acids long. V lost 2 bases, J lost 1 base, and 5 bases lay in between. CDR1 is LGHNT, CDR2 FRNRAP, per germline. Sequencing was performed on CD4+ or CD8+ T cells sorted from blood, taken in a trial of the OX40 agonist ivuxolimab. This sequence originates from an adult with an advanced solid tumor such as melanoma, head and neck, liver or kidney cancer. J is TRBJ1-2 and V is TRBV12-5; D ambiguous. CDR3 DNA sequence: TGTGCTAGTGGTTTGCAGGATAACTATGGCTACACCTTC. It translates to CASGLQDNYGYTF.